The 16 T cell receptor beta chains listed next were all sequenced from one sample in a study of blood T cell repertoires in COVID-19. Generated by immunoSEQ multiplex PCR, the TCRdb table keeps only in-frame clones and is missing some. The sample records just under 95,000 clones, roughly 80% being singletons. The sequenced sample was peripheral blood. These receptors all stem from a man between 50 and 59 years old who had recovered from COVID-19.

The chain combines TRBV30 with TRBJ1-1; 7 bases align to TRBD1. Germline V lookup: CDR1 GTSNPN, CDR2 SVGIG (reference sequence). The CDR3 extends over 13 amino acids. V was clipped by 4 bases and J by 8 bases; unmatched bases: 10. DNA for the CDR3: TGTGCCTGGACCGGACAGGCCGTGAGCGAAGCTTTCTTT. Residues: CAWTGQAVSEAFF.

The V and J genes are TRBV14 and TRBJ2-1; TRBD2 agrees at 8 bases. The V gene end was trimmed by 0 bases and the J gene end by 2 bases; junction bases not matched to a gene: 9. In germline, CDR1 is SGHDN, CDR2 FVKESK. The CDR3 has 18 residues. CDR3 sequence (DNA): TGTGCCAGCAGCCAAGATAGGCTGGGACTAGGAGCCTACAATGAGCAGTTCTTC. Encoded protein: CASSQDRLGLGAYNEQFF.

CDR3 sequence (DNA): TGTGCCAGCACCACTACTCTAGGAATCTCCTCCTACAATGAGCAGTTCTTC. Translation: CASTTTLGISSYNEQFF. J is TRBJ2-1 and V is TRBV28; D unclear. V lost 7 bases and J 0 bases, leaving 19 bases between the germline ends. CDR3 length equals 17 residues. Germline V gene lookup returns CDR1 MDHEN and CDR2 SYDVKM.

The rearrangement links TRBV4-3 to TRBJ2-1; unclear D gene. CDR1 and CDR2 from the germline V gene are LGHNA and YSLEER. The CDR3 is made up of 14 amino acids. Trimming removed 1 base at V and 4 bases at J, with 8 bases between. As DNA, the CDR3 is TGCGCCAGCAGCCAAGGGGCCTATTACAATGAGCAGTTCTTC. It yields the protein CASSQGAYYNEQFF.

The chain recombines TRBV12-3 or TRBV12-4 with TRBJ1-1; 10 bases are a match to TRBD1. Trimming took 5 bases from V and 9 from J; bases not matched to a gene: 6. The CDR3 is 13 residues long. The CDR3 loop is CASSLRGQGQAFF. CDR3 nucleotide sequence: TGTGCCAGCAGTCTTAGGGGACAGGGGCAAGCTTTCTTT.

V gene TRBV18 combines with J gene TRBJ2-7; 7 bases match TRBD1. CDR1 and CDR2 from the germline V gene are KGHSH and LQKENI. The CDR3 has 12 residues. The ends lost 5 bases at V and 6 bases at J; junction bases unmatched: 4. In DNA form, the CDR3 reads TGTGCCAGCTCAGAGACAGGGCGCGAGCAGTACTTC. Its translation: CASSETGREQYF.

This chain joins TRBV6-5 and TRBJ1-5; TRBD1 aligns across 7 bases. Germline assignment: CDR1 MNHEY and CDR2 SVGAGI. The CDR3 runs to 14 residues. Losses at the gene ends were 5 bases for V and 11 bases for J; bases not matched to a gene: 12. This CDR3 reads CASSTGTERRAQHF. In DNA, the CDR3 is TGTGCCAGCAGTACTGGGACAGAGCGGCGGGCCCAGCATTTT.

This chain uses TRBV11-2 with TRBJ2-6; 8 bases are a match to TRBD1. Germline-derived CDR1 and CDR2 are SGHAT and FQNNGV. Unmatched junction bases numbered 10, after V lost 0 bases and J lost 6 bases. The CDR3 runs to 18 residues. This CDR3 is CASSLDRTGLLEANVLTF. The CDR3 DNA is TGTGCCAGCAGCTTAGACCGGACAGGGCTTCTTGAGGCCAACGTCCTGACTTTC.

The J gene is TRBJ2-7, the V gene TRBV11-2; 7 nucleotides line up with TRBD1. CDR1 is SGHAT, CDR2 FQNNGV, per germline. This CDR3 spans 15 amino acids. The junction had 9 bases not matched to a gene; V was cut back by 5 bases and J by 2 bases. The CDR3 sequence: CASSAQTGNPYEQYF. DNA for the CDR3: TGTGCCAGCAGCGCACAGACAGGGAATCCCTACGAGCAGTACTTC.

The V gene is TRBV11-2, the J gene TRBJ1-3; D remains unclear. The germline V and J ends were trimmed by 3 bases and 0 bases, with 6 bases remaining between them. The CDR3 contains 14 residues. The germline V gene has CDR1 SGHAT and CDR2 FQNNGV. DNA of the CDR3: TGTGCCAGCAGCTTGGTAGACTCTGGAAACACCATATATTTT. It is translated as CASSLVDSGNTIYF.

The CDR3 reads CASSTQGDQPQHF. CDR3 nucleotide sequence: TGTGCCAGCAGCACGCAGGGGGATCAGCCCCAGCATTTT. This sequence joins TRBV7-9 and TRBJ1-5, with 7 bases matching TRBD1. Trimming removed 5 bases from V and 5 bases from J; junction bases left unmatched: 3. CDR3 length: 13 residues. Germline lookup yields CDR1 SEHNR and CDR2 FQNEAQ (reference sequence).

The chain joins TRBV18 to TRBJ2-2, with D hard to call. V dropped 2 bases and J dropped 4 bases, with 8 bases sitting between them. The CDR3 spans 14 residues. The germline gives CDR1 KGHSH, CDR2 LQKENI. CDR3 DNA sequence: TGTGCCAGCTCACCAATCGGTACCACCGGGGAGCTGTTTTTT. Translated: CASSPIGTTGELFF.

This clone appeared a single time. V usage is TRBV6-5 and J usage is TRBJ1-2, with D unresolved. Germline values: CDR1 MNHEY, CDR2 SVGAGI. The CDR3 loop spans 12 amino acids. V was cut by 4 bases and J by 7 bases, with 10 bases left in between. The CDR3 nucleotides read TGTGCCAGCAGTTCCCGGGGTTCTGGCTACACCTTC. It is translated as CASSSRGSGYTF.

This clone has just a few counts. The chain carries TRBV27 and TRBJ1-5; D is uncertain. Germline V gene sequence: CDR1 MNHEY, CDR2 SMNVEV (reference sequence). This CDR3 is built from 11 residues. CDR3 residues: CGGAGNQPQHF. The DNA for the CDR3 is TGTGGGGGAGCGGGCAATCAGCCCCAGCATTTT.

Sample share makes this clone medium-sized (0.01 to 0.1%). The rearrangement uses TRBV27 and TRBJ2-7, with TRBD2 as a possible D gene (6 bases). The CDR3 is made up of 16 amino acids. The V and J ends lost 5 bases and 1 base respectively, with 18 bases between them. Germline CDR1 MNHEY, CDR2 SMNVEV (reference sequence). CDR3 sequence: CASSRTVGLVSYEQYF. As DNA, the CDR3 is TGTGCCAGCAGTCGGACCGTGGGACTGGTTTCCTACGAGCAGTACTTC.

The chain has TRBV27 and TRBJ1-5; the D is unclear. The germline gives CDR1 MNHEY, CDR2 SMNVEV (reference sequence). The CDR3 spans 15 residues. The V and J ends lost 4 bases and 6 bases respectively, with 16 bases between them. The CDR3 coding sequence is TGTGCCAGCAGTTCCCTAAATGGGCTCGCTCAGCCCCAGCATTTT. Its protein is CASSSLNGLAQPQHF.